The entry below describes one T cell receptor (beta chain). Its antigen is as yet unknown. CD4+ cells underwent separation, giving CD45RA+ naive and CD45RA-negative memory subsets. This entry belongs to a study of shared clonotypes between healthy human individuals. General study points: The naive CD4 repertoires of several donors were compared, and approximately 5.3% of clonotypes were shared.

Original methodology: Filtering differed for immunoSEQ, which gave only junction sequences without quality scores. Generated by immunoSEQ multiplex PCR, the TCRdb table keeps only in-frame clones and is missing some. Clonal size and the V and J genes are those of that table, whereas D and trimming came from the DNA. The profile shows about 1 million clones, 65% to 75% of them singletons. Sequenced sample: memory CD4+ T cells sorted from blood. Noted subset: CD45RA-negative fraction. This sequence was found in a man aged 18 to 30 in good health.

CDR3 sequence (DNA): TGTGCTAGTGGTTTGGCAATTCAGGGGCTCCGCCCGGGCAATGAGCAGTTCTTC. This sequence encodes CASGLAIQGLRPGNEQFF. This chain uses TRBV12-5 with TRBJ2-1, with D perhaps TRBD1 (6 bases). The V gene lost 1 base and the J gene lost 6 bases, with 22 bases spanning the gap. Germline-derived CDR1 and CDR2 are LGHNT and FRNRAP. This CDR3 has 18 residues.